The count of the clone carrying this T cell receptor (beta chain) is one. Method: immunoSEQ multiplex PCR; TCRdb's copy keeps in-frame clones and lacks some. The sample records 37,000 or so clones, more than 90% being singletons. After removal of 3 bases from V and 5 bases from J, the junction contained 4 bases not matched to a gene. CDR3 length equals 13 residues. Germline assignment: CDR1 KGHSH and CDR2 LQKENI. The record originates from a study of T cell changes during pregnancy in multiple sclerosis. The TCR sequence derives from a female donor with multiple sclerosis, enrolled in a pregnancy study. The sample in question was CD4+ T cells from peripheral blood mononuclear cells, obtained in the second trimester of pregnancy. The chain has TRBV18 and TRBJ2-7, with TRBD1 matching 7 bases. CDR3 coding DNA: TGTGCCAGCTCACCGACGACAGGGCACGAGCAGTACTTC. Translating it yields CASSPTTGHEQYF.